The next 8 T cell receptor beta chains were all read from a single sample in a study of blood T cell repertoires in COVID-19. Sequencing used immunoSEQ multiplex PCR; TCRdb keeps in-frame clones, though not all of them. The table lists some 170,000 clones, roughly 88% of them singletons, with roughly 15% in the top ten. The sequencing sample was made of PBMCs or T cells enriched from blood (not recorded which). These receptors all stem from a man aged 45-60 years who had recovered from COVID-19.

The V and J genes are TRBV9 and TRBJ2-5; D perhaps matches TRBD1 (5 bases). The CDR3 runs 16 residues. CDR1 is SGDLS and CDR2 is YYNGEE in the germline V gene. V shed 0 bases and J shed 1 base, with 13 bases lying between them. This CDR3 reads CASSVVGRVFQETQYF. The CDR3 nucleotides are TGTGCCAGCAGCGTAGTGGGCAGGGTATTCCAAGAGACCCAGTACTTC.

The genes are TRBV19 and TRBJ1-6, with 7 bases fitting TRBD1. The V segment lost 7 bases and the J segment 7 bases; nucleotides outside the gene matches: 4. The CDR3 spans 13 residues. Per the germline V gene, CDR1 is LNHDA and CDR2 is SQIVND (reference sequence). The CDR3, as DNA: TGTGCCAGTACCAGGGACAGCAATTCACCCCTCCACTTT. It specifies CASTRDSNSPLHF.

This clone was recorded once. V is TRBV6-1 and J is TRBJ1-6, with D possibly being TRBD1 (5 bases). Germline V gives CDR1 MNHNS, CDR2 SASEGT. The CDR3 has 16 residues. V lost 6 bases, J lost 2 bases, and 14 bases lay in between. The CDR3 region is CASSEQALAYNSPLHF. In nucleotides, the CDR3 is TGTGCCAGCAGCGAACAGGCCCTGGCCTATAATTCACCCCTCCACTTT.

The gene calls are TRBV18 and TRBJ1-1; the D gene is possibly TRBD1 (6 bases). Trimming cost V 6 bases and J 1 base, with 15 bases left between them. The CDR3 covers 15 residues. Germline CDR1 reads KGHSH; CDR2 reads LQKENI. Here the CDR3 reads CASSLTRQENTEAFF. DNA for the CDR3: TGTGCCAGCTCCCTAACCCGACAGGAGAACACTGAAGCTTTCTTT.

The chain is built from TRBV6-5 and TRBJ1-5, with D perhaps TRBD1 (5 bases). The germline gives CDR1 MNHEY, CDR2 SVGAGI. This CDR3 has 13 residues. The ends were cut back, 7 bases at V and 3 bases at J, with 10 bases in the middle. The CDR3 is CASTMTVNQPQHF. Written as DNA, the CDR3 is TGTGCCAGCACGATGACAGTCAATCAGCCCCAGCATTTT.

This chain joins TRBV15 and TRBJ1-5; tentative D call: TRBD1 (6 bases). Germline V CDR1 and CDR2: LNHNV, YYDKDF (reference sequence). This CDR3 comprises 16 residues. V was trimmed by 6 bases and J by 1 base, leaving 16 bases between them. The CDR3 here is CATRPTGSGSNQPQHF. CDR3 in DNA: TGTGCCACCAGGCCTACAGGGAGTGGAAGCAATCAGCCCCAGCATTTT.

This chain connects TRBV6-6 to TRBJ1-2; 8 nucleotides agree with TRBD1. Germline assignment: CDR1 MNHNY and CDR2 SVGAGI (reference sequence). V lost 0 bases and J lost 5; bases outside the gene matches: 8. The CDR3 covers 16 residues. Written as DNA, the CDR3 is TGTGCCAGCAGTTACTCGAACGGAGGACAGGGATATGGCTACACCTTC. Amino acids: CASSYSNGGQGYGYTF.

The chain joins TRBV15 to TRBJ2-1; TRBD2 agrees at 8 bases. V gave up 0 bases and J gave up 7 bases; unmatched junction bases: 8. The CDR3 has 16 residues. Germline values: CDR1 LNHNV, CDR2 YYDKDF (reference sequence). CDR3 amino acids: CATSRDYGGEGNEQFF. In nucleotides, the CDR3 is TGTGCCACCAGCAGAGATTACGGGGGGGAAGGGAATGAGCAGTTCTTC. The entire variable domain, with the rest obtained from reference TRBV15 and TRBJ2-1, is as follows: DAMVIQNPRYQVTQFGKPVTLSCSQTLNHNVMYWYQQKSSQAPKLLFHYYDKDFNNEADTPDNFQSRRPNTSFCFLDIRSPGLGDTAMYLCATSRDYGGEGNEQFFGPGTRLTVL.